This TCR beta chain emerged from a study of blood T cells in healthy people across ages (dated by TCRdb to between 2015 and 2016). Describing the broader study: In model experiments, template switching captured roughly one uniquely barcoded TCR beta cDNA molecule for every two T cells. The study analyzed two additional independent replicas of 1 million unique cDNA reads from the same blood draw for two donors, one aged 18 to 30 and one aged 80 or older. Donors were grouped into four age groups: young (average about 15 years), middle-aged (over 35), aged (around 66) and long-lived (approximately 78). Donors of different ages were randomly distributed across sequencing lanes to avoid experimental bias. To track age-related changes in TCR beta repertoire diversity, the study relied on deep sequencing normalized with unique cDNA molecular identifiers.

Trimming removed 1 base from V and 8 bases from J, leaving 9 bases between the germline ends. The germline V gene yields SQVTM for CDR1 and ANQGSEA for CDR2. The CDR3, cysteine through phenylalanine, is 12 amino acids long. Only the CDR3 DNA is retained, 36 bases long and in frame from the first base. This clonotype occurred a few times. The target of this receptor is not known. Base-call qualities are not available, and no considerably larger clone is one nucleotide away. Donors were 39 systemically healthy Caucasian individuals from Russia aged roughly 6 to 100 years. Roughly 9.5 milliliters of peripheral blood were drawn from each donor into EDTA-treated Vacutainer tubes. Ficoll-Paque density-gradient centrifugation was used to isolate PBMCs, with at least 6 million per sample. Trizol reagent was used to extract total RNA from PBMCs, with at least 6 micrograms per sample. For every donor, an aliquot of PBMCs went through flow cytometry to measure the percentages of naive CD45RAhigh/CD27high T cells.

Beyond this particular receptor, the publication reports: Compared with the aged group, the long-lived group had more naive CD4+ T cells, fewer expanded clones and increased TCR diversity, a pattern suggesting age selection. Since profiling was done on bulk unsorted PBMCs, naive and antigen-experienced compartments could not be conclusively compared. A strong correlation was found between observed TCR beta diversity and the percentage of naive T cells measured by flow cytometry. Estimates of total diversity based on one million sequenced T cells were considered lower bounds and underestimates. Because donor CMV infection status was unknown, age-related changes in expanded clonotypes were potentially confounded. As age increased, observed TCR beta diversity per million T cells dropped in a roughly linear way, and a significant reduction was already evident by age approximately 40.

The library was generated by 5' RACE. Sequencing took place on an Illumina HiSeq 2500. A second about 7 to 11 cycle PCR used a sample-barcoded 5' primer and a J-beta primer mix. A template-switch 5' adaptor carrying 12 random nucleotides introduced a unique molecular identifier onto each TCR beta cDNA molecule. At least 2.5 million CDR3-containing paired-end reads were obtained from each sample. The Mint cDNA synthesis kit, primed by a TRBC-specific oligonucleotide, was used to synthesize first-strand cDNA from all RNA. All cDNA was treated with uracil-DNA glycosylase and then went through a first 18-cycle PCR with the universal primers M1SS and BC2_uni_R. The study's own analysis went as follows. For normalization, 1 million high-quality reads were randomly selected from each sample, with every read carrying a distinct molecular identifier. Reads with shared molecular identifiers were discarded instead of being binned into consensus sequences. MiTCR, run with a Q25 quality threshold and the strictest error-elimination algorithm, handled CDR3 identification, clonotype clustering and error correction. A nonparametric unseen species model with Euler transformation was used to estimate a lower bound on total TCR beta diversity. TCRdb cleaned the public reads at Q25 with fastp, built clones with MiXCR and kept in-frame beta chains. Every CDR3 protein is listed once, alongside the most common genes and DNA of its rows. The V and J calls and clone size come from TCRdb's table, not from the authors' own analysis. This sample holds 850,000 to 1,000,000 distinct CDR3 sequences; roughly 43% were observed only once. The top ten constitute around an eighth of the sample.

The rearrangement combines TRBV29-1 with TRBJ2-4; the D gene is perhaps TRBD2, from 5 matching bases. The receptor comes from a young man in good health. Sequenced material: blood. The CDR3 protein sequence reads: CSVEAGLDIQYF. Here is the DNA: TGCAGCGTTGAAGCGGGGTTGGACATTCAGTACTTC.